This T cell receptor (beta chain) was captured in a study of blood T cell repertoires in COVID-19. The assay was immunoSEQ multiplex PCR, and TCRdb's table has in-frame clones only and misses some. In the table there are around 150,000 clones, approximately 80% of which are singletons. V was clipped by 4 bases and J by 0 bases, with 15 bases between them. CDR3 length equals 16 residues. Germline V lookup: CDR1 SGDLS, CDR2 YYNGEE. This clonotype was obtained from a man aged 70-80 years with acute or convalescent COVID-19. The specimen was peripheral blood. The chain links TRBV9 to TRBJ2-3, with D maybe TRBD1 (6 bases). The CDR3 loop is CASSPPGGVSTDTQYF. CDR3 DNA sequence: TGTGCCAGCAGCCCCCCTGGGGGCGTCAGCACAGATACGCAGTATTTT.